Listed here are 10 T cell receptor beta chains from one sample, sequenced in a study of blood T cell repertoires in COVID-19. Sequenced by immunoSEQ multiplex PCR; TCRdb stores in-frame clones only, minus some. The table includes about 120,000 clones, around nine tenths detected once. Material for sequencing was peripheral blood. The receptors stem from a man aged 60 to 75 with COVID-19, enrolled during active disease.

This chain joins TRBV29-1 and TRBJ2-7, with TRBD1 identical over 7 bases. Germline trimming cut 5 bases from V and 3 bases from J; bases unmatched to any gene: 1. The germline CDR1 and CDR2 sequences are SQVTM and ANQGSEA. The CDR3 is made up of 11 amino acids. The CDR3 nucleotides read TGCAGCGTTAGGGGGCTCTACGAGCAGTACTTC. Translated, it gives CSVRGLYEQYF.

The chain couples TRBV5-4 to TRBJ1-1, with D maybe TRBD1 (5 bases). The CDR3 is 14 amino acids. The germline CDR1 and CDR2 sequences are SGHNT and YYREEE (reference sequence). Trimming took off 1 base at V and 5 bases at J, with 12 bases between the two ends. CDR3 nucleotide sequence: TGTGCCAGCAGCTTGCACAGGTTGGAAACTGAAGCTTTCTTT. This gives the protein CASSLHRLETEAFF.

The chain uses TRBV11-1 and TRBJ1-1; D uncertain. Trimming took 3 bases from V and 3 from J, leaving 8 bases between them. Germline V lookup: CDR1 SGHAT, CDR2 FQDESV (reference sequence). This CDR3 has 13 residues. The CDR3 sequence is CASSLNRYTEAFF. CDR3 DNA: TGTGCCAGCAGCTTGAACAGATACACTGAAGCTTTCTTT.

V and J are TRBV18 and TRBJ1-5, with 7 bases aligning to TRBD1. Germline V CDR1 and CDR2: KGHSH, LQKENI. V gave up 2 bases and J gave up 0 bases; unmatched junction bases: 4. This CDR3 is built from 16 residues. The CDR3 loop is CASSPSGGPSNQPQHF. DNA for the CDR3: TGTGCCAGCTCACCATCAGGGGGTCCTAGCAATCAGCCCCAGCATTTT.

The CDR3 coding sequence is TGTGCCAGCAGCCGCACTAGCGCCGGGGAGCTGTTTTTT. Its protein product is CASSRTSAGELFF. The chain couples TRBV12-3 or TRBV12-4 to TRBJ2-2, with TRBD2 identical over 7 bases. The CDR3 runs 13 residues. Trimming took 6 bases from V and 6 from J; bases not matched to a gene: 4.

V usage is TRBV6-5 and J usage is TRBJ1-3; 8 bases are shared with TRBD1. The CDR3 is made up of 14 amino acids. Germline values: CDR1 MNHEY, CDR2 SVGAGI. The junction had 3 bases not matched to a gene; V was cut back by 5 bases and J by 3 bases. CDR3 sequence (DNA): TGTGCCAGCAGTAGGACAGGGCTTGGAAACACCATATATTTT. Encoded protein: CASSRTGLGNTIYF.

This chain uses TRBV9 with TRBJ2-1; D not certain. Trimming stripped 2 bases from V and 5 bases from J, with 8 bases between. Germline V gene sequence: CDR1 SGDLS, CDR2 YYNGEE. The CDR3 extends over 13 amino acids. In DNA form, the CDR3 reads TGTGCCAGCAGCGTTGGCACTAACAATGAGCAGTTCTTC. Translation gives CASSVGTNNEQFF.

This rearrangement joins TRBV4-2 to TRBJ2-1, with D possibly TRBD2 on 6 matching bases. V lost 4 bases, J lost 13 bases, and 14 bases lay in between. This CDR3 is built from 12 residues. Germline V gene sequence: CDR1 LGHNA, CDR2 YNFKEQ. The CDR3 reads CASSLIRDSQFF. The CDR3 region has the DNA TGTGCCAGCAGCCTTATACGGGACTCACAGTTCTTC.

The genes are TRBV2 and TRBJ2-1; 7 bases are a match to TRBD2. Germline values: CDR1 SNHLY, CDR2 FYNNEI. J was trimmed by 4 bases and V by 5 bases; bases with no gene match: 5. This CDR3 has 14 residues. CDR3 protein: CASSKSGAYNEQFF. Written as DNA, the CDR3 is TGTGCCAGCAGTAAAAGCGGGGCTTACAATGAGCAGTTCTTC.

The rearrangement links TRBV18 to TRBJ2-2; 10 bases match TRBD1. V dropped 4 bases and J dropped 0; count of bases not matched to a gene: 2. The CDR3 is 16 residues long. Germline V gives CDR1 KGHSH, CDR2 LQKENI. CDR3 amino acids: CASSLGTGANTGELFF. Written as DNA, the CDR3 is TGTGCCAGCTCACTCGGGACAGGGGCGAACACCGGGGAGCTGTTTTTT.